This T cell receptor (beta chain) is drawn from a study of shared clonotypes between healthy human individuals. Sequencing was at deep level. Clones were sequenced by immunoSEQ multiplex PCR, and TCRdb holds only the in-frame ones, with some missing. In the table there are approximately 2.4 million clones, more than 90% of which are singletons. V gave up 8 bases and J gave up 0 bases, with 10 bases separating them. Germline CDR1 is SQVTM and CDR2 is ANQGSEA. The CDR3 is made up of 12 amino acids. None of the donors, who were healthy HIV-negative adults, had recently had acute infections or vaccinations. Naive CD4+ cells were CD45RA-selected; the remaining cells were memory.

Material: naive CD4+ T cells sorted from blood. Subset defined: CD45RA+ positively selected. J is TRBJ2-5 and V is TRBV29-1; tentatively, D is TRBD2 (6 bases). This TCR came from a man in his late teens or twenties in good health. CDR3 amino acids: CSSRGYQETQYF. The CDR3 DNA is TGCAGCTCCCGGGGGTACCAAGAGACCCAGTACTTC.